This section outlines one T cell receptor (beta chain) sequence together with its context. What it binds is not known. TCRdb re-derived calls from the 5' RACE reads in MiXCR, one entry per CDR3 protein. The sample yields 1,800,000 or so distinct CDR3 sequences, under 35% seen once. This record belongs to a study of identical twins. The CDR3 covers 12 residues. Trimming left V 7 bases short and J 7 bases short, with 14 bases between. Germline loops: CDR1 LGHDT, CDR2 YNNKEL (reference sequence). Study-wide findings and caveats: Zero-insertion results could be subject to partial confounding by invariant MAIT and iNKT cells. Fewer insertions were carried by abundant cord blood beta clonotypes, but none was seen in memory repertoires. Out-of-frame alpha sequences shared between twins exhibited an excess of low generation probability.

The TCR was taken from a newborn girl in good health. The sample was cord blood. This chain joins TRBV3-1 and TRBJ2-7; possibly TRBD2 for D (5 bases). CDR3 sequence reads: CASIRTGREQYF. The CDR3 region has the DNA TGTGCCAGCATTCGGACTGGAAGGGAGCAGTACTTC.